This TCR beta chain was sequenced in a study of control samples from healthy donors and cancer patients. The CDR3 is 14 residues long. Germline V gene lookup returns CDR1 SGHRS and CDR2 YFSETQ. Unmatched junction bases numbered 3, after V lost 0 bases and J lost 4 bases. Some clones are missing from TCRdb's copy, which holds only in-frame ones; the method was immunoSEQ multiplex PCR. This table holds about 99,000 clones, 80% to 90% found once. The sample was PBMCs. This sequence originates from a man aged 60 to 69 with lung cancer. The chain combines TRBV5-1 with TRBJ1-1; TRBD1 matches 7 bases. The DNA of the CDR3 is TGCGCCAGCAGCTTGGGACAGGGATCCACTGAAGCTTTCTTT. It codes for CASSLGQGSTEAFF.